This T cell receptor (beta chain) was retrieved from a study of T-cell reconstitution after alpha-beta-depleted transplantation in children. This clonotype has more than one count but fewer than ten. A library of TCRbeta sequences, prepared with unique molecular identifiers, was generated. TCRdb re-called the PCR reads with MiXCR, one entry per CDR3 protein. The data hold roughly 350,000 distinct CDR3 sequences, with around 10% observed a single time. Germline CDR1 is GTSNPN and CDR2 is SVGIG (reference sequence). The CDR3 is made up of 11 amino acids. The V gene lost 4 bases and the J gene lost 7 bases, with 10 bases spanning the gap.

The chain carries TRBV30 and TRBJ1-2, with D perhaps matching TRBD1 (5 bases). This sequence was found in a human donor who donated a stem cell graft to a child with acute lymphoblastic leukemia. Here the sequenced sample was PBMCs from the stem cell graft donor, taken from the stem cell graft. As DNA, the CDR3 is TGTGCCTGGACCCTTGGGGGTGGCTACACCTTC. Amino acid sequence: CAWTLGGGYTF.